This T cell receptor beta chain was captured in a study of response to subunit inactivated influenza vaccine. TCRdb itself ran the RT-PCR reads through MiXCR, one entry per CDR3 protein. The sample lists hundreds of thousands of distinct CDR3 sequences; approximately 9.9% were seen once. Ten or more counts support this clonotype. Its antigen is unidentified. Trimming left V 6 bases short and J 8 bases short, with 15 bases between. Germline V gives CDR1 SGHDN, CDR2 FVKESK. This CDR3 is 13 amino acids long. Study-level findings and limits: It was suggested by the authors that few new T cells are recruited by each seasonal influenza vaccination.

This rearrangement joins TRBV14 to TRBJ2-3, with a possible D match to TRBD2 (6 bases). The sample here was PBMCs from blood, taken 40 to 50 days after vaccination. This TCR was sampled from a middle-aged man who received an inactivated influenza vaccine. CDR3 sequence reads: CASRRLEVGTQYF. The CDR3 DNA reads TGTGCCAGCAGACGACTAGAGGTCGGTACGCAGTATTTT. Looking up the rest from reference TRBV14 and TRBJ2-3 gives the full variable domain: EAGVTQFPSHSVIEKGQTVTLRCDPISGHDNLYWYRRVMGKEIKFLLHFVKESKQDESGMPNNRFLAERTGGTYSTLKVQPAELEDSGVYFCASRRLEVGTQYFGPGTRLTVL.